One sample yielded the 27 T cell receptor beta chains listed below, sequenced in a study of beta chain features in type 1 diabetes. Findings and caveats of the study: Across all four CD4+ subsets, people with type 1 diabetes showed modestly shorter TCRB CDR3s.

The sequenced template was cDNA made from the entire isolated RNA. TCRdb's copy holds only in-frame clones and misses some; the assay was immunoSEQ multiplex PCR. The top ten clones hold over 0.95% of a sample with 300,000 or so clones, roughly 8.8% of them seen once. These TCRs are of unknown antigen specificity. The sample comprised central memory CD4+ T cells from blood. The receptors stem from a man aged 30 to 39 with type 1 diabetes.

The rearrangement uses TRBV6-1 and TRBJ2-6; D possibly matches TRBD1 or TRBD2 (5 bases each). V lost 8 bases, J lost 4 bases, and 15 bases lay in between. There are 15 residues in the CDR3. Looked up from germline, CDR1 is MNHNS and CDR2 is SASEGT. In nucleotides, the CDR3 is TGTGCCAGCCTCGTGACTGGGACCGGGGCCAACGTCCTGACTTTC. It codes for CASLVTGTGANVLTF.

A few counts support this clone. The chain employs TRBV5-4 and TRBJ2-1; perhaps TRBD2 as D (6 bases). V shed 5 bases and J shed 5 bases, with 11 bases lying between them. CDR1 and CDR2 from the germline V gene are SGHNT and YYREEE (reference sequence). The CDR3 is made up of 13 amino acids. CDR3 sequence (DNA): TGTGCCAGCAGGGCTAGGAGGGACAATGAGCAGTTCTTC. This encodes CASRARRDNEQFF.

This clone was recorded a few times. CDR3 coding DNA: TGTGCCAGCAGTCATCGTGCTAGTGAGCAGTTCTTC. It specifies CASSHRASEQFF. The J gene is TRBJ2-1, the V gene TRBV6-5; D unresolved. Between the trimmed V and J ends, which lost 5 bases and 9 bases, there was a span of 11 bases. The CDR3 is made up of 12 amino acids. Germline V gives CDR1 MNHEY, CDR2 SVGAGI.

Ten or more counts support this clone. This chain links TRBV7-2 with TRBJ1-6, with 8 bases aligning to TRBD1. CDR1 is SGHTA, CDR2 FQGNSA, per germline. V dropped 2 bases and J dropped 10; count of bases not matched to a gene: 7. The CDR3 runs to 15 residues. CDR3 region: CASSLSEGQASPLHF. DNA for the CDR3: TGTGCCAGCAGCTTATCAGAGGGACAGGCGTCACCCCTCCACTTT. Complete variable domain (other parts from reference TRBV7-2 and TRBJ1-6): GAGVSQSPSNKVTEKGKDVELRCDPISGHTALYWYRQSLGQGLEFLIYFQGNSAPDKSGLPSDRFSAERTGGSVSTLTIQRTQQEDSAVYLCASSLSEGQASPLHFGNGTRLTVT.

The chain has TRBV19 and TRBJ1-2, with D hard to call. V was pared by 8 bases and J by 1 base, with 17 bases between. This CDR3 spans 15 amino acids. The germline CDR1 and CDR2 sequences are LNHDA and SQIVND (reference sequence). The CDR3 reads CASFSGQDFNYGYTF. The CDR3 nucleotides read TGTGCCAGTTTTTCCGGGCAGGACTTTAACTATGGCTACACCTTC.

This clone has a count of ten or more. The CDR3 DNA is TGTGCCAGCTCGGAAGAAGAGACCCAGTACTTC. Protein sequence: CASSEEETQYF. The chain carries TRBV18 and TRBJ2-5; D is uncertain. From germline, CDR1 is KGHSH and CDR2 LQKENI. V dropped 6 bases and J dropped 3 bases, with 5 bases sitting between them. The CDR3 length is 11 residues.

In this sample, this clone turned up a few times. The chain recombines TRBV15 with TRBJ2-6; tentatively, D is TRBD1 (5 bases). This CDR3 region has 17 residues. V shed 5 bases and J shed 4 bases, with 18 bases lying between them. Germline loops: CDR1 LNHNV, CDR2 YYDKDF (reference sequence). CDR3 in amino acids: CATSPWAKGHGANVLTF. The CDR3 nucleotides are TGTGCCACCAGCCCCTGGGCTAAGGGGCACGGGGCCAACGTCCTGACTTTC.

This clone has only a few counts. The chain carries TRBV29-1 and TRBJ1-1, with D uncertain. CDR3 length equals 13 residues. Germline V CDR1 and CDR2: SQVTM, ANQGSEA. The germline V and J ends were trimmed by 3 bases and 5 bases, with 13 bases remaining between them. CDR3 in DNA: TGCAGCGTTGAGGGGAAAGGAGGTACTGAAGCTTTCTTT. This translates into CSVEGKGGTEAFF.

This clone came up a few times. The genes are TRBV7-2 and TRBJ1-3, with D unresolved. Germline values: CDR1 SGHTA, CDR2 FQGNSA. The length of the CDR3 is 16 residues. Trimming cost V 1 base and J 0 bases, with 10 bases left between them. CDR3 sequence reads: CASSLVSVSSGNTIYF. The CDR3 region has the DNA TGTGCCAGCAGCTTAGTGAGTGTCAGCTCTGGAAACACCATATATTTT.

This clone has a handful of counts. This chain connects TRBV19 to TRBJ2-3; 7 bases are a match to TRBD1. Germline loops: CDR1 LNHDA, CDR2 SQIVND (reference sequence). V trimming: 5 bases; J trimming: 0 bases; junction bases outside the gene matches: 5. The length of the CDR3 is 15 residues. The CDR3 DNA reads TGTGCCAGTAGTCCGGGACAGCTTAGCACAGATACGCAGTATTTT. It encodes CASSPGQLSTDTQYF.

J is TRBJ2-1 and V is TRBV28, with D perhaps assigned TRBD1 or TRBD2 (5 bases each). The germline CDR1 and CDR2 sequences are MDHEN and SYDVKM. The CDR3 length is 18 residues. The germline V and J ends were trimmed by 7 bases and 0 bases, with 22 bases remaining between them. CDR3 nucleotides: TGTGCCAGCAATAAGGGCCGGGGCGCCGTTAGCTCCTACAATGAGCAGTTCTTC. As protein: CASNKGRGAVSSYNEQFF. The full variable domain, with the rest looked up from reference TRBV28 and TRBJ2-1, is DVKVTQSSRYLVKRTGEKVFLECVQDMDHENMFWYRQDPGLGLRLIYFSYDVKMKEKGDIPEGYSVSREKKERFSLILESASTNQTSMYLCASNKGRGAVSSYNEQFFGPGTRLTVL.

The J gene is TRBJ1-5, the V gene TRBV6-6, with 8 positions matching TRBD1. V was pared by 5 bases and J by 9 bases, with 6 bases of the junction left unmatched. This CDR3 has 13 residues. CDR1 is MNHNY and CDR2 is SVGAGI in the germline V gene (reference sequence). The CDR3 region has the DNA TGTGCCAGCAGTCCGACAGGGGAGAGGCCCCAGCATTTT. This sequence encodes CASSPTGERPQHF.

This clone was seen only a few times. The chain carries TRBV5-1 and TRBJ1-5; the D gene is possibly TRBD1 (5 bases). The CDR3 has 13 amino acids. Per the germline V gene, CDR1 is SGHRS and CDR2 is YFSETQ. Trimming pared 4 bases from V and 4 bases from J, leaving 9 bases between. CDR3 sequence reads: CASSTTVNQPQHF. The CDR3 region has the DNA TGCGCCAGCAGCACGACAGTGAATCAGCCCCAGCATTTT.

This clone showed up just a few times. This chain uses TRBV4-1 with TRBJ2-3, with D uncertain. Trimming cost V 1 base and J 3 bases, with 17 bases left between them. This CDR3 region has 17 residues. Germline values: CDR1 MGHRA, CDR2 YSYEKL. The CDR3 nucleotides are TGCGCCAGCAGCCAAGGAATGCAGACTGATGGGACAGATACGCAGTATTTT. It encodes CASSQGMQTDGTDTQYF.

The chain recombines TRBV6-5 with TRBJ2-1; 7 bases fit TRBD2. Germline trimming cut 8 bases from V and 6 bases from J; bases unmatched to any gene: 4. The germline CDR1 and CDR2 sequences are MNHEY and SVGAGI. CDR3 length: 12 amino acids. The CDR3 DNA sequence: TGTGCCAGCCGGGGGGATTCCAATGAGCAGTTCTTC. Protein sequence: CASRGDSNEQFF.

This clone has only one observation. The rearrangement joins TRBV7-2 to TRBJ2-2, with no clear D. V lost 5 bases to trimming and J lost 7 bases, with 11 bases between them. Looked up from germline, CDR1 is SGHTA and CDR2 is FQGNSA. The CDR3 has 13 residues. The CDR3 sequence is CASSEINSGELFF. CDR3 sequence (DNA): TGTGCCAGCAGCGAGATTAATAGCGGGGAGCTGTTTTTT.

This clone was detected many times. The chain is built from TRBV9 and TRBJ2-2, with 7 bases identical to TRBD1. The V gene's germline CDR1 is SGDLS and CDR2 YYNGEE. V lost 4 bases, J lost 0 bases, and 3 bases stayed unmatched. The CDR3 loop spans 15 amino acids. Here the CDR3 DNA reads TGTGCCAGCAGCCCCGACAGGGCGAACACCGGGGAGCTGTTTTTT. Amino acid sequence: CASSPDRANTGELFF.

The J gene is TRBJ2-5, the V gene TRBV4-1, with TRBD2 matching 7 bases. The CDR3 has 15 residues. Germline CDR1 and CDR2: MGHRA and YSYEKL. V lost 0 bases to trimming and J lost 7 bases; unmatched junction nucleotides: 8. CDR3 protein: CASSQDGGVSGTQYF. CDR3 in DNA: TGCGCCAGCAGCCAAGATGGGGGGGTCTCGGGGACCCAGTACTTC.

The genes are TRBV29-1 and TRBJ1-1, with no clear D. CDR1 SQVTM and CDR2 ANQGSEA come from the germline V gene. The CDR3 loop spans 11 amino acids. Trimming removed 4 bases from V and 3 bases from J, with 6 bases in between. The CDR3 loop reads CSVGRDTEAFF. For the CDR3, the DNA is TGCAGCGTTGGGCGAGACACTGAAGCTTTCTTT.

This clone has only one observation. The rearrangement links TRBV5-1 to TRBJ2-2; a weak D match, TRBD2 (5 bases). The germline gives CDR1 SGHRS, CDR2 YFSETQ. Trimming cost V 4 bases and J 1 base, with 5 bases left between them. The CDR3 covers 13 residues. The CDR3 nucleotides read TGCGCCAGCAGCGCGGGGAACACCGGGGAGCTGTTTTTT. Translation gives CASSAGNTGELFF.

A few counts support this clone. The gene calls are TRBV7-2 and TRBJ2-1; 10 nucleotides agree with TRBD2. CDR1 and CDR2 from the germline V gene are SGHTA and FQGNSA. The CDR3 loop spans 15 amino acids. After removal of 1 base from V and 7 bases from J, the junction contained 4 bases not matched to a gene. CDR3 amino acids: CASSLGQRGGNEQFF. DNA of the CDR3: TGTGCCAGCAGCTTAGGCCAGCGGGGGGGAAATGAGCAGTTCTTC.

As to this clone: In the same sample, other DNA sequences code for this CDR3. The J gene is TRBJ1-1, the V gene TRBV30; 7 bases fit TRBD1. The J segment lost 1 base and the V segment lost 1 base, leaving 0 bases of the junction unmatched. Germline CDR1 is GTSNPN and CDR2 is SVGIG (reference sequence). The CDR3 consists of 13 residues. In nucleotides, the CDR3 is TGTGCCTGGAGTGGGACAGGGAACACTGAAGCTTTCTTT. Protein product: CAWSGTGNTEAFF. The whole variable domain, remainder taken from reference TRBV30 and TRBJ1-1, is SQTIHQWPATLVQPVGSPLSLECTVEGTSNPNLYWYRQAAGRGLQLLFYSVGIGQISSEVPQNLSASRPQDRQFILSSKKLLLSDSGFYLCAWSGTGNTEAFFGQGTRLTVV.

This clone was seen more than once but under ten times. The chain carries TRBV28 and TRBJ2-1, with 15 positions matching TRBD2. Germline values: CDR1 MDHEN, CDR2 SYDVKM. V dropped 1 base and J dropped 8; count of bases not matched to a gene: 6. The CDR3 runs 17 residues. The CDR3 reads CASSLFGTSGGRDEQFF. For the CDR3, the DNA is TGTGCCAGCAGTTTATTCGGGACTAGCGGGGGGAGGGATGAGCAGTTCTTC.

The gene calls are TRBV10-1 and TRBJ2-3, with D possibly called TRBD1 or TRBD2 (6 bases each). Looked up from germline, CDR1 is WNHNN and CDR2 is SYGVQD (reference sequence). Trimming took 4 bases from V and 8 from J, leaving 10 bases between them. The CDR3 length is 12 residues. As DNA, the CDR3 is TGCGCCAGCAGTGGGGGGGCCGGTACGCAGTATTTT. This codes for CASSGGAGTQYF.

This clone has a handful of counts. V usage is TRBV28 and J usage is TRBJ2-6; 10 bases line up with TRBD1. V lost 7 bases, J lost 0 bases, and 6 bases stayed unmatched. Germline CDR1 reads MDHEN; CDR2 reads SYDVKM. The CDR3 loop spans 17 amino acids. CDR3 residues: CASKGQGLSSGANVLTF. As DNA, the CDR3 is TGTGCCAGCAAGGGACAGGGGCTCAGCTCTGGGGCCAACGTCCTGACTTTC.

This chain links TRBV18 with TRBJ1-5; TRBD1 matches 8 bases. The J segment lost 2 bases and the V segment lost 2 bases, leaving 2 bases of the junction unmatched. Germline V lookup: CDR1 KGHSH, CDR2 LQKENI. The CDR3 sequence is 15 residues long. In DNA, the CDR3 is TGTGCCAGCTCACCAATGACAGGGGGCAATCAGCCCCAGCATTTT. Translation gives CASSPMTGGNQPQHF.

The CDR3 loop reads CASSNSGGRSGELFF. In DNA form, the CDR3 reads TGTGCCAGCAGCAACAGCGGGGGGAGGTCAGGGGAGCTGTTTTTT. This chain uses TRBV7-2 with TRBJ2-2, with 9 bases fitting TRBD2. The CDR3 sequence is 15 residues long. V shed 5 bases, J shed 8 bases, and the junction held 9 bases outside the gene matches. Germline CDR1 and CDR2: SGHTA and FQGNSA.